The 18 T cell receptor beta chains below come from one sample, sequenced in a study of neurological immune-mediated disorders. Via MiXCR, TCRdb re-called the 5' RACE reads, giving one row per CDR3 protein. The data hold tens of thousands of distinct CDR3 sequences, with 14% observed a single time. The sequenced material came from PBMCs. Every receptor here comes from a woman aged 45-65 years in good health.

This clonotype appeared many times. This chain connects TRBV10-3 to TRBJ1-5; D is perhaps TRBD1 (6 bases). Germline V gene lookup returns CDR1 ENHRY and CDR2 SYGVKD. This CDR3 is 15 amino acids long. Trimming removed 0 bases from V and 5 bases from J, with 11 bases in between. CDR3 sequence: CAISESDSQYQPQHF. The DNA of the CDR3 is TGTGCCATCAGTGAGTCGGACAGCCAGTATCAGCCCCAGCATTTT.

In this sample, this clonotype turned up many times. The chain combines TRBV20-1 with TRBJ1-2; D gene uncertain. The V gene's germline CDR1 is DFQATT and CDR2 SNEGSKA (reference sequence). Deletions cut 1 base from V and 5 bases from J, with 20 bases between. The CDR3 is 16 amino acids. The chain's CDR3 is CSARGGQSRLWYGYTF. The CDR3 coding sequence is TGCAGTGCTAGAGGTGGGCAGTCAAGGCTATGGTATGGCTACACCTTC.

This clonotype appeared many times. The chain joins TRBV5-1 to TRBJ2-1; D not resolved. This CDR3 is 12 amino acids long. The germline gives CDR1 SGHRS, CDR2 YFSETQ. V lost 0 bases, J lost 9 bases, and 7 bases lay in between. The CDR3: CASSLVDGEQFF. The CDR3, as DNA: TGCGCCAGCAGCTTGGTGGATGGTGAGCAGTTCTTC. Complete variable domain (other parts from reference TRBV5-1 and TRBJ2-1): KAGVTQTPRYLIKTRGQQVTLSCSPISGHRSVSWYQQTPGQGLQFLFEYFSETQRNKGNFPGRFSGRQFSNSRSEMNVSTLELGDSALYLCASSLVDGEQFFGPGTRLTVL.

This clonotype was seen many times. The CDR3 loop is CASQLAPSPVGGAEQYF. Here the CDR3 DNA reads TGCGCCAGTCAGCTAGCGCCGAGTCCGGTTGGGGGTGCGGAGCAGTACTTC. This chain joins TRBV5-1 and TRBJ2-7, with D possibly being TRBD2 (6 bases). Germline V gene sequence: CDR1 SGHRS, CDR2 YFSETQ. V dropped 8 bases and J dropped 7 bases, with 31 bases sitting between them. The CDR3 length is 17 residues.

This clonotype was detected many times. The V and J genes are TRBV5-1 and TRBJ1-2, with D possibly being TRBD1 (5 bases). The CDR3 length is 14 residues. Germline assignment: CDR1 SGHRS and CDR2 YFSETQ. The germline V and J ends were trimmed by 5 bases and 0 bases, with 11 bases remaining between them. As DNA, the CDR3 is TGCGCCAGCAGACTTCGGGGGGCTAACTATGGCTACACCTTC. It encodes CASRLRGANYGYTF.

There are many counts of this clonotype. This chain connects TRBV7-2 to TRBJ2-5; 9 bases are shared with TRBD2. J lost 5 bases, V lost 2 bases, and 15 bases had no gene match. The CDR3 contains 18 residues. The germline V gene has CDR1 SGHTA and CDR2 FQGNSA. DNA of the CDR3: TGTGCCAGCAGCTTAAGGGGCCGGGGCGGGGGGGCGCAGGAGACCCAGTACTTC. Amino acids: CASSLRGRGGGAQETQYF.

This clonotype was recorded many times. The chain links TRBV20-1 to TRBJ2-3; D gene ambiguous. From germline, CDR1 is DFQATT and CDR2 SNEGSKA (reference sequence). The CDR3 has 13 amino acids. V lost 7 bases, J lost 3 bases, and 14 bases lay in between. Written as DNA, the CDR3 is TGCAGTGTTGACCCCTCCGGAACAGATACGCAGTATTTT. Encoded protein: CSVDPSGTDTQYF.

There are many counts of this clonotype. V and J are TRBV5-1 and TRBJ2-3; a weak D match, TRBD2 (5 bases). V dropped 4 bases and J dropped 5 bases, with 11 bases sitting between them. CDR1 and CDR2 from the germline V gene are SGHRS and YFSETQ. The CDR3 is 13 residues long. CDR3 protein: CASSPLAVDTQYF. The CDR3, as DNA: TGCGCCAGCAGCCCCCTAGCAGTAGATACGCAGTATTTT.

This clonotype was detected ten times or more. The chain combines TRBV7-6 with TRBJ1-3, with D uncertain. Germline loops: CDR1 SGHVS, CDR2 FNYEAQ. CDR3 length: 16 amino acids. V lost 2 bases to trimming and J lost 0 bases, with 11 bases between them. The CDR3 nucleotides are TGTGCCAGCAGCTTAAACGGACGGACCTCTGGAAACACCATATATTTT. Its protein product is CASSLNGRTSGNTIYF.

This chain uses TRBV28 with TRBJ2-5; tentatively, D is TRBD1 (6 bases). The germline gives CDR1 MDHEN, CDR2 SYDVKM. V dropped 6 bases and J dropped 5 bases, with 16 bases sitting between them. The CDR3 extends over 14 amino acids. The CDR3 coding sequence is TGTGCCAGCAGCCTTCGCTCGAGGGGGGAGACCCAGTACTTC. It translates to CASSLRSRGETQYF.

This clonotype was detected many times. V usage is TRBV11-3 and J usage is TRBJ2-7; D unclear. V lost 1 base to trimming and J lost 2 bases, with 9 bases between them. Germline V gives CDR1 SGHNT, CDR2 YENEEA. The CDR3 extends over 14 amino acids. Here the CDR3 reads CASSLGPGTYEQYF. The DNA of the CDR3 is TGTGCCAGCAGCTTAGGACCAGGTACCTACGAGCAGTACTTC. Looking up the rest from reference TRBV11-3 and TRBJ2-7 gives the full variable domain: EAGVVQSPRYKIIEKKQPVAFWCNPISGHNTLYWYLQNLGQGPELLIRYENEEAVDDSQLPKDRFSAERLKGVDSTLKIQPAELGDSAVYLCASSLGPGTYEQYFGPGTRLTVT.

About this clonotype: Being one base from a much bigger clone, this may be a read error. A read error is likely, as this CDR3 ends without the conserved phenylalanine or tryptophan. The chain couples TRBV5-1 to TRBJ2-7; weak D call: TRBD1 (5 bases). V was cut by 1 base and J by 5 bases, with 13 bases left in between. The germline CDR1 and CDR2 sequences are SGHRS and YFSETQ. The CDR3 has 14 residues. The CDR3 nucleotides are TGCGCCAGCAGCTTGCCAGGGATCCCCAACGAGCAGTACATC. The encoded protein is CASSLPGIPNEQYI.

This clonotype was seen more than once but under ten times. The chain links TRBV12-3 or TRBV12-4 to TRBJ2-6, with D unresolved. Trimming removed 5 bases from V and 2 bases from J, with 13 bases in between. CDR3 length: 16 amino acids. The CDR3 protein is CASSKASVAGANVLTF. The DNA for the CDR3 is TGTGCCAGCAGTAAAGCCTCAGTGGCTGGGGCCAACGTCCTGACTTTC.

This clonotype has a count of ten or more. The V and J genes are TRBV5-1 and TRBJ2-1, with D perhaps TRBD1 or TRBD2 (5 bases each). V was shortened by 0 bases and J by 9 bases, with 19 bases between the two germline ends. The CDR3 length is 16 residues. Germline V CDR1 and CDR2: SGHRS, YFSETQ. The CDR3 region has the DNA TGCGCCAGCAGCTTGGTCGGGGCAGAGGGTAAAGGTGAGCAGTTCTTC. Translation gives CASSLVGAEGKGEQFF.

The rearrangement joins TRBV18 to TRBJ2-3, with D possibly matching TRBD2 (5 bases). Trimming shortened V by 2 bases and J by 4 bases, and 10 bases separated the two germline ends. Looked up from germline, CDR1 is KGHSH and CDR2 is LQKENI. This CDR3 contains 14 residues. The CDR3 is CASSPIEGSDTQYF. CDR3 coding DNA: TGTGCCAGCTCACCAATCGAGGGATCAGATACGCAGTATTTT.

The chain joins TRBV12-3 or TRBV12-4 to TRBJ2-7; TRBD2 aligns across 14 bases. Losses at the gene ends were 5 bases for V and 2 bases for J; bases not matched to a gene: 5. The CDR3 is made up of 16 amino acids. The CDR3 nucleotides read TGTGCCAGCAGTGCGGGACTAGCGGGAGTCCCCTACGAGCAGTACTTC. Translation: CASSAGLAGVPYEQYF.

This clonotype came up many times. The V call is TRBV5-1, the J call TRBJ2-2, with no clear D. Looked up from germline, CDR1 is SGHRS and CDR2 is YFSETQ. Trimming shortened V by 3 bases and J by 5 bases, and 14 bases separated the two germline ends. The CDR3 sequence is 15 residues long. The chain's CDR3 is CASSSDRVGTGELFF. The CDR3 DNA sequence: TGCGCCAGCAGCTCTGATAGAGTGGGGACCGGGGAGCTGTTTTTT.

This clonotype was seen repeatedly, ten times or more. The chain links TRBV5-1 to TRBJ1-4; 11 bases match TRBD1. Germline V gives CDR1 SGHRS, CDR2 YFSETQ. Trimming at V came to 4 bases and at J to 1 base, leaving 3 bases not matched to a gene. This CDR3 has 16 amino acids. The CDR3 DNA follows: TGCGCCAGCAGCCGCGGGACAGGGGGAACTAATGAAAAACTGTTTTTT. Translation: CASSRGTGGTNEKLFF. Full variable domain (rest looked up from reference TRBV5-1 and TRBJ1-4): KAGVTQTPRYLIKTRGQQVTLSCSPISGHRSVSWYQQTPGQGLQFLFEYFSETQRNKGNFPGRFSGRQFSNSRSEMNVSTLELGDSALYLCASSRGTGGTNEKLFFGSGTQLSVL.